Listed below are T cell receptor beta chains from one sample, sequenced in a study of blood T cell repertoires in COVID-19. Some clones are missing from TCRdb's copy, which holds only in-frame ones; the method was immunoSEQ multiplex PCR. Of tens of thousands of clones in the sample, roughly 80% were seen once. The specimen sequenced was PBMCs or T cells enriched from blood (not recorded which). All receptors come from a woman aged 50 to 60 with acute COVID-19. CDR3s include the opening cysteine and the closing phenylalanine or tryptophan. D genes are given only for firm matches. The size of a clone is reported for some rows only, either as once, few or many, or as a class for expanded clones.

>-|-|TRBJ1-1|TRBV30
TGTGCCTGGAGCCGAGGGGGGGCCGGGAACACTGAAGCTTTCTTT
CAWSRGGAGNTEAFF
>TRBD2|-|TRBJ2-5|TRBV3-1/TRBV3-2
TGTGCCAGCTCTCCCCTAGCGGAACAAGAGACCCAGTACTTC
CASSPLAEQETQYF
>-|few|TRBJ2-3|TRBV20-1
TGCAGTGTGACTCCCGAGGATACGCAGTATTTT
CSVTPEDTQYF
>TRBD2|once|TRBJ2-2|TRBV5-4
TGTGCCAGCAGTCCGGGGGGGAATCAGATCGGGGAGCTGTTTTTT
CASSPGGNQIGELFF
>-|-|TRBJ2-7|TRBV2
TGTGCCAGCAGTCCGGACTCTCCCCCCTCCTACGAGCAGTACTTC
CASSPDSPPSYEQYF
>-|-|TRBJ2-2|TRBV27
TGTGCCAGCAGTTTATATGCGGCCGGGGAGCTGTTTTTT
CASSLYAAGELFF
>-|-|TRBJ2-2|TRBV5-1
TGCGCCAGCAGTGTGCTGGGGAGCGGTATCACCGGGGAGCTGTTTTTT
CASSVLGSGITGELFF
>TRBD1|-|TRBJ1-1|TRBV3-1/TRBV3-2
TGTGCCAGCAGCCAAGCCCAACAGGGGGTGGGCACTGAAGCTTTCTTT
CASSQAQQGVGTEAFF
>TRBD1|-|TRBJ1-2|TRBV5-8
TGTGCCAGCAGCCCTACAGGGGGCGGCGGGGGCTACACCTTC
CASSPTGGGGGYTF
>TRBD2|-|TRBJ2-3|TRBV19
TGTGCCAGTAGTACTAGCGGGGGGCCCTCGTTCACAGATACGCAGTATTTT
CASSTSGGPSFTDTQYF
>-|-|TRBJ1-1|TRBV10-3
TGTGCCATCCAAACTGGGGGCGTGAACACTGAAGCTTTCTTT
CAIQTGGVNTEAFF
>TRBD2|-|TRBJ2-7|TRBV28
TGTGCCAGTCGGGGAGGCGGGGGGCCCTCCTACGAGCAGTACTTC
CASRGGGGPSYEQYF
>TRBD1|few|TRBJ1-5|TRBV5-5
TGTGCCAGCAGCTTCAGACAGGGACGCAATCAGCCCCAGCATTTT
CASSFRQGRNQPQHF
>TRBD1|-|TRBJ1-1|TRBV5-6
TGTGCCAGCAGCCCGGGACAGGGTGGAACCTTGGTTACTGAAGCTTTCTTT
CASSPGQGGTLVTEAFF
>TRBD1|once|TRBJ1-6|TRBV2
TGTGCCAGAACAAACTCGAGACCGGGACAGGGGCGTAGCTCCTATAATTCACCCCTCCACTTT
CARTNSRPGQGRSSYNSPLHF
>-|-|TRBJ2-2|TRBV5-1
TGCGCCAGCAGCTTGGATTCATACACCGGGGAGCTGTTTTTT
CASSLDSYTGELFF
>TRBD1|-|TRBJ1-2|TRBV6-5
TGTGCCAGCAGGGAGACAGGGGGCGACTATGGCTACACCTTC
CASRETGGDYGYTF